The clone carrying this T cell receptor beta chain was observed once. The data stem from a study of shared clonotypes between healthy human individuals. The donor cohort consisted entirely of Caucasian adults residing in Nashville, Tennessee. A CD45RA-negative memory subset and a CD45RA+ naive subset were separated from the CD4+ cells. With 2 bases removed from V and 6 bases from J, the gap between germline ends came to 16 bases. Germline CDR1 and CDR2: KGHSH and LQKENI. The CDR3 consists of 15 residues. Sorted-subset replicate PCRs used around 200 ng of genomic DNA. This amount corresponded to some 32,000 T cell genomes. Some clones are missing from TCRdb's copy, which holds only in-frame ones; the method was immunoSEQ multiplex PCR. The sample yields some 500,000 clones, roughly 95% seen once.

The chain joins TRBV18 to TRBJ1-1, with TRBD1 as a possible D gene (6 bases). The receptor comes from a woman aged 25 to 45 in good health. Sequences were obtained from naive CD4+ T cells sorted from blood. Documented subset: CD45RA+ positively selected. CDR3 sequence: CASSPLSGDVAEAFF. The CDR3, as DNA: TGTGCCAGCTCACCATTATCAGGGGATGTAGCTGAAGCTTTCTTT.